The clone carrying this TCR beta chain has ten or more counts. The data belong to a study of T cells in Graves' hyperthyroidism and ophthalmopathy. Amplification of TCR beta CDR3 regions used RNA as the template. The TCR CDR3 first-round RT-PCR relied on the HTBI primer set. TCRdb used MiXCR to reprocess the multiplex PCR reads, holding one entry per CDR3 protein. The sample consists of some 560,000 distinct CDR3 sequences, approximately 14% of them appearing once. J gave up 1 base and V 4 bases, and 5 bases lay outside the gene matches. The germline gives CDR1 SGHRS, CDR2 YFSETQ. This CDR3 has 16 residues.

V gene TRBV5-1 combines with J gene TRBJ1-1; 12 nucleotides line up with TRBD1. Sequencing was carried out using blood. The receptor was derived from a woman in her 30s with Graves' hyperthyroidism. Here the CDR3 reads CASSGGTGGANTEAFF. The CDR3 bases are TGCGCCAGCAGCGGCGGGACAGGGGGCGCGAACACTGAAGCTTTCTTT.